The 24 T cell receptor beta chains given below trace back to one sample, sequenced in a study of CD8+ T cells in alopecia areata (dated by TCRdb to 2016 to 2019). Preparation of the library involved the immunoSEQ multiplex PCR assay. For TCR sequencing, RNA was extracted from every sample and reverse transcribed into cDNA to serve as template. As stored in TCRdb, this immuneACCESS dataset retains in-frame rearrangements with V and J assigned. A fraction of the clones does not appear; measured against another copy, unresolved V genes explain less than half of the discrepancy, and the remainder lacks a known reason. The sample table holds 130,000 to 150,000 clones, of which around two thirds were seen once. Together, the top ten hold 36% of the sample. The material sequenced was CD8+ T cells sorted from blood. These receptors came from a human donor in good health.

The V call is TRBV4-1, the J call TRBJ1-4, with D uncertain. Per germline, CDR1 MGHRA and CDR2 YSYEKL. V was clipped by 6 bases and J by 3 bases, with 11 bases between them. There are 14 residues in the CDR3. The CDR3: CASRPGPANEKLFF. The CDR3 DNA is TGCGCCAGCAGACCGGGCCCCGCTAATGAAAAACTGTTTTTT.

The chain employs TRBV29-1 and TRBJ1-1; weak D call: TRBD1 (6 bases). Trimming took 7 bases from V and 0 from J, leaving 21 bases between them. Looked up from germline, CDR1 is SQVTM and CDR2 is ANQGSEA. The CDR3 runs to 16 residues. CDR3: CSAHPDRGGMNTEAFF. DNA of the CDR3: TGCAGCGCGCACCCGGACAGAGGAGGGATGAACACTGAAGCTTTCTTT.

The rearrangement joins TRBV30 to TRBJ2-3; D possibly corresponds to TRBD1 (5 bases). Germline-derived CDR1 and CDR2 are GTSNPN and SVGIG (reference sequence). The CDR3 length is 12 residues. The V and J ends lost 0 bases and 11 bases respectively, with 12 bases between them. The CDR3 region has the DNA TGTGCCTGGAGTGTAATGGGGCTGGAGCAGTATTTT. Protein: CAWSVMGLEQYF.

This clone was found a few times. The chain recombines TRBV27 with TRBJ2-5; TRBD2 matches at 7 bases. The CDR3 consists of 15 residues. Germline lookup yields CDR1 MNHEY and CDR2 SMNVEV (reference sequence). V was clipped by 6 bases and J by 4 bases; unmatched bases: 11. This CDR3 is CASRITSAELETQYF. Here the CDR3 DNA reads TGTGCCAGCAGGATCACTAGCGCCGAGTTAGAGACCCAGTACTTC.

This clone was seen only a few times. This sequence joins TRBV29-1 and TRBJ2-2; D gene unclear. Germline CDR1 SQVTM, CDR2 ANQGSEA. V was pared by 5 bases and J by 3 bases, with 10 bases between. The length of the CDR3 is 13 residues. CDR3 in DNA: TGCAGCGTTATTCGTTGGGACACCGGGGAGCTGTTTTTT. This gives the protein CSVIRWDTGELFF.

Remarks on this clone: The same CDR3 is also encoded by other DNA sequences in this sample. The V and J genes are TRBV27 and TRBJ2-2, with D perhaps TRBD2 (7 bases). Trimming took 2 bases from V and 6 from J, leaving 10 bases between them. This CDR3 comprises 14 residues. The germline gives CDR1 MNHEY, CDR2 SMNVEV (reference sequence). The DNA of the CDR3 is TGTGCCAGCAGTTTAGGGGGGGCTGCCGGGGAGCTGTTTTTT. It codes for CASSLGGAAGELFF.

The rearrangement links TRBV30 to TRBJ2-3, with TRBD1 matching over 8 bases. The CDR3 covers 14 residues. The germline gives CDR1 GTSNPN, CDR2 SVGIG (reference sequence). Trimming removed 1 base from V and 5 bases from J; junction bases left unmatched: 5. The CDR3 protein is CAWSAGTGKDTQYF. The CDR3 nucleotides are TGTGCCTGGAGTGCGGGGACAGGAAAAGATACGCAGTATTTT. The variable domain in full, completed from reference TRBV30 and TRBJ2-3, reads SQTIHQWPATLVQPVGSPLSLECTVEGTSNPNLYWYRQAAGRGLQLLFYSVGIGQISSEVPQNLSASRPQDRQFILSSKKLLLSDSGFYLCAWSAGTGKDTQYFGPGTRLTVL.

The rearrangement links TRBV29-1 to TRBJ2-7, with 8 bases lining up with TRBD1. V was pared by 4 bases and J by 2 bases, with 13 bases of the junction left unmatched. Germline CDR1 reads SQVTM; CDR2 reads ANQGSEA. The CDR3 has 16 residues. The CDR3 bases are TGCAGCGTTGCAATGGATGGACAGGGATTAGCCTACGAGCAGTACTTC. As protein: CSVAMDGQGLAYEQYF.

The chain recombines TRBV5-1 with TRBJ1-3; D is undetermined. The CDR3 is made up of 15 amino acids. Trimming took off 4 bases at V and 6 bases at J, with 17 bases between the two ends. Germline-derived CDR1 and CDR2 are SGHRS and YFSETQ. The CDR3 spells CASSNDENGVNTIYF. The CDR3 DNA follows: TGCGCCAGCAGCAATGACGAGAACGGTGTAAACACCATATATTTT.

The chain combines TRBV2 with TRBJ2-7; 9 positions agree with TRBD2. Germline values: CDR1 SNHLY, CDR2 FYNNEI. The CDR3 totals 14 residues. The V segment lost 6 bases and the J segment 4 bases; nucleotides outside the gene matches: 7. The CDR3 here is CASSGTSRTYEQYF. CDR3 DNA: TGTGCCAGCAGCGGGACTAGCAGAACATACGAGCAGTACTTC. The full variable domain, completed using reference TRBV2 and TRBJ2-7, is EPEVTQTPSHQVTQMGQEVILRCVPISNHLYFYWYRQILGQKVEFLVSFYNNEISEKSEIFDDQFSVERPDGSNFTLKIRSTKLEDSAMYFCASSGTSRTYEQYFGPGTRLTVT.

This clone was picked up a small number of times. The chain is built from TRBV4-1 and TRBJ2-5, with 8 bases fitting TRBD1. The end of the DNA is better explained by TRBJ2-7, so the J call may be wrong. This CDR3 spans 15 amino acids. The germline CDR1 and CDR2 sequences are MGHRA and YSYEKL. In DNA form, the CDR3 reads TGCGCCAGCAGCCCAAAGGACAGGGTCTCCTACGAGCAGTACTTC. This encodes CASSPKDRVSYEQYF.

The chain carries TRBV29-1 and TRBJ2-5, with 11 bases that match TRBD2. The CDR3 totals 19 residues. CDR1 and CDR2 from the germline V gene are SQVTM and ANQGSEA. V shed 0 bases, J shed 0 bases, and the junction held 12 bases outside the gene matches. The CDR3 region is CSVEDGNYRTSGYQETQYF. The DNA for the CDR3 is TGCAGCGTTGAAGATGGGAATTACAGGACTAGCGGGTACCAAGAGACCCAGTACTTC.

CDR3 residues: CASSSKGGNQPQHF. The CDR3 bases are TGTGCCAGCAGTTCCAAGGGGGGGAATCAGCCCCAGCATTTT. J is TRBJ1-5 and V is TRBV27, with D perhaps matching TRBD1 (6 bases). CDR3 length equals 14 residues. Trimming stripped 4 bases from V and 4 bases from J, with 11 bases between. Per germline, CDR1 MNHEY and CDR2 SMNVEV (reference sequence).

J is TRBJ2-7 and V is TRBV7-2; TRBD2 matches 10 bases. The V and J ends lost 5 bases and 2 bases, in that order; junction bases with no gene match: 6. The CDR3 contains 15 residues. Germline loops: CDR1 SGHTA, CDR2 FQGNSA. Here the CDR3 DNA reads TGTGCCAGCAGCACTCTAGCGGGAGAGACCTACGAGCAGTACTTC. Translated, it gives CASSTLAGETYEQYF.

In this sample, this clone turned up a few times. The J gene is TRBJ2-5, the V gene TRBV29-1; 14 positions agree with TRBD2. V shed 1 base and J 2 bases; nucleotides not matched to a gene: 9. Germline lookup yields CDR1 SQVTM and CDR2 ANQGSEA. This CDR3 is built from 18 residues. The CDR3 protein is CSVEARLAGGLRQETQYF. CDR3 DNA: TGCAGCGTTGAAGCCCGACTAGCGGGAGGGCTTCGACAAGAGACCCAGTACTTC.

About this clone itself: One end of the junction fails to match germline, which may point to a read error. This specimen includes other DNA sequences encoding the same CDR3. The gene calls are TRBV29-1 and TRBJ2-5, with D unclear. The germline gives CDR1 SQVTM, CDR2 ANQGSEA. The CDR3 extends over 12 amino acids. CDR3 nucleotide sequence: TGCAGCGTTGAAGGGAACCAGGAGACCCAGTACTTC. As protein: CSVEGNQETQYF.

The CDR3 nucleotides are TGTGCCTGGAGTCCTCGACTAGCGGGAGGACCCATAAAAGCCGACAGCACAGATACGCAGTATTTT. It encodes CAWSPRLAGGPIKADSTDTQYF. The chain recombines TRBV30 with TRBJ2-3; the match to TRBD2 covers 13 bases. Germline CDR1 and CDR2: GTSNPN and SVGIG (reference sequence). With 2 bases clipped from V and 0 bases from J, the junction kept 20 bases outside the gene matches. The CDR3 extends over 22 amino acids.

The CDR3 protein is CASSPGHYVPETQYF. The CDR3, as DNA: TGTGCCAGCAGCCCGGGACATTACGTTCCAGAGACCCAGTACTTC. The gene calls are TRBV11-2 and TRBJ2-5; TRBD1 is a possible D gene (6 bases). Germline CDR1 and CDR2: SGHAT and FQNNGV. Trimming took 5 bases from V and 4 from J, leaving 17 bases between them. This CDR3 is 15 amino acids long.

This clone was counted a single time. Given a far larger clone just one base away, this is likely a sequencing read error. The chain is built from TRBV6-1 and TRBJ2-2; D not resolved. Germline CDR1 is MNHNS and CDR2 is SASEGT. V was trimmed by 3 bases and J by 4 bases, leaving 6 bases between them. The CDR3 has 13 amino acids. The CDR3 reads CASSDWGTGELFF. For the CDR3, the DNA is TGTGCCAGCAGTGACTGGGGCACCGGGGAGCTGTTTTTT.

The CDR3 is CASSGVGLGQPQHF. The CDR3 bases are TGTGCCAGCAGTGGAGTGGGCTTGGGGCAGCCCCAGCATTTT. The chain links TRBV27 to TRBJ1-5; D is ambiguous. There are 14 residues in the CDR3. Germline assignment: CDR1 MNHEY and CDR2 SMNVEV (reference sequence). The germline V and J ends were trimmed by 5 bases and 7 bases, with 15 bases remaining between them.

This chain uses TRBV29-1 with TRBJ2-3; D might be TRBD2 (6 bases). CDR3 length: 15 residues. Germline loops: CDR1 SQVTM, CDR2 ANQGSEA. The V end was cut by 6 bases, the J end by 2 bases, with 18 bases between. The CDR3 region is CSVGLDYPFTDTQYF. DNA of the CDR3: TGCAGCGTAGGTTTGGACTACCCTTTCACAGATACGCAGTATTTT.

The rearrangement joins TRBV12-5 to TRBJ1-2; D is unclear. CDR1 and CDR2 from the germline V gene are LGHNT and FRNRAP. V was shortened by 5 bases and J by 4 bases, with 11 bases between the two germline ends. The CDR3 is 13 residues long. DNA of the CDR3: TGTGCTAGTGGTCCGTCCAAGTTCTATGGCTACACCTTC. It codes for CASGPSKFYGYTF.

The rearrangement links TRBV30 to TRBJ1-2; tentative D call: TRBD1 (6 bases). Germline CDR1 reads GTSNPN; CDR2 reads SVGIG (reference sequence). The CDR3 totals 13 residues. The V end was cut by 0 bases, the J end by 4 bases, with 9 bases between. The DNA for the CDR3 is TGTGCCTGGAGTGTAGGGGGGAGCTATGGCTACACCTTC. As protein: CAWSVGGSYGYTF.

The chain has TRBV29-1 and TRBJ2-7; 8 bases align to TRBD1. Germline V gene data show CDR1 as SQVTM and CDR2 as ANQGSEA. The CDR3 loop spans 12 amino acids. The trim removed 2 bases at V and 5 bases at J, leaving 2 bases unmatched. CDR3 DNA sequence: TGCAGCGTTGAAACAGGGGGTAACGAGCAGTACTTC. Its translation: CSVETGGNEQYF.